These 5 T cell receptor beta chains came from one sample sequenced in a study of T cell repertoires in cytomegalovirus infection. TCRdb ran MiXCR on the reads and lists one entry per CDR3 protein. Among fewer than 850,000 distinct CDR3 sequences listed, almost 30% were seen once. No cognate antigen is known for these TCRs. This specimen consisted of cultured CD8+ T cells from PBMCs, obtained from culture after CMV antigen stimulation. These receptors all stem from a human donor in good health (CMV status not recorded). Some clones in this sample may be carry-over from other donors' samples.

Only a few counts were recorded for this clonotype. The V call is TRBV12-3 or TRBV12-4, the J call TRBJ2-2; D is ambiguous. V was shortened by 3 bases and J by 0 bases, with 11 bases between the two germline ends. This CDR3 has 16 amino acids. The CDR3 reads CASSFIIGANTGELFF. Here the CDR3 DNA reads TGTGCCAGCAGTTTTATCATTGGGGCGAACACCGGGGAGCTGTTTTTT.

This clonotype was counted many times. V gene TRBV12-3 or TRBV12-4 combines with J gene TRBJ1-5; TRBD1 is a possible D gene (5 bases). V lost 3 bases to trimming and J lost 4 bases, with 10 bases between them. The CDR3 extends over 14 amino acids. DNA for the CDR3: TGTGCCAGCAGTTTTAGGGGCACGAATCAGCCCCAGCATTTT. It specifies CASSFRGTNQPQHF.

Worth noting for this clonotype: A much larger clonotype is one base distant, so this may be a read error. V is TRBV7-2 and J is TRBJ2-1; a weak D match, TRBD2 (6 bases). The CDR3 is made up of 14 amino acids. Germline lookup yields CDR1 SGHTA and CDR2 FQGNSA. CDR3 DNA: TGTGCCAGCAGCCCGCTGGCGGGGTACAATGAGCAGCTCTTC. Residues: CASSPLAGYNEQLF.

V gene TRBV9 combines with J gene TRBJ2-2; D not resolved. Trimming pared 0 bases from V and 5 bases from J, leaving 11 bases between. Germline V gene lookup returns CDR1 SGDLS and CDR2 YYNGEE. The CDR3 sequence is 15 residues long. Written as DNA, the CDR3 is TGTGCCAGCAGCGTAGATTGGGAACAGACCGGGGAGCTGTTTTTT. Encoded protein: CASSVDWEQTGELFF.

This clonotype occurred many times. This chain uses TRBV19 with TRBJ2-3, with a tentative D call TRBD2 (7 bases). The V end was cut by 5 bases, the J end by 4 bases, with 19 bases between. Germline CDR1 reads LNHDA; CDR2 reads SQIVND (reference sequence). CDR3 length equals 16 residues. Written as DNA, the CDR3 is TGTGCCAGTAGTCCGGACGGGGGGCTTGTCGCAGATACGCAGTATTTT. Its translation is CASSPDGGLVADTQYF.